The 15 T cell receptor beta chains given below trace back to one sample, sequenced in a study of CD4 T cells in relation to SARS-CoV-2 and coronaviruses. Assay used: immunoSEQ multiplex PCR; TCRdb lists only in-frame clones, some missing. The table has about 59,000 clones, roughly 85% seen once. CD4+ T cells from unexposed donors were obtained before the COVID-19 pandemic (2011-2018). Sequencing input: memory CD4+ T cells from PBMCs. All receptors come from a human donor in good health.

This clone was detected once. V usage is TRBV27 and J usage is TRBJ2-7, with D uncertain. The V and J ends lost 6 bases and 5 bases respectively, with 14 bases between them. Germline lookup yields CDR1 MNHEY and CDR2 SMNVEV (reference sequence). This CDR3 has 13 residues. CDR3 sequence (DNA): TGTGCCAGCAGCCGGACGCCCTACGACGAGCAGTACTTC. Protein product: CASSRTPYDEQYF.

In DNA form, the CDR3 reads TGCGCCAGCAGCTGGGGGGAGAGGGGGACCTACGAGCAGTACTTC. Its protein product is CASSWGERGTYEQYF. The rearrangement joins TRBV5-1 to TRBJ2-7, with D perhaps given as TRBD1 or TRBD2 (6 bases each). The germline V and J ends were trimmed by 3 bases and 2 bases, with 15 bases remaining between them. Germline assignment: CDR1 SGHRS and CDR2 YFSETQ. The CDR3 has 15 amino acids.

This sequence joins TRBV5-1 and TRBJ2-7; 12 nucleotides align to TRBD1. Germline trimming cut 4 bases from V and 4 bases from J; bases unmatched to any gene: 6. CDR3 length: 15 amino acids. Germline V CDR1 and CDR2: SGHRS, YFSETQ. DNA of the CDR3: TGCGCCAGCAGCGCGGGGACAGGGGGCGAGTACGAGCAGTACTTC. Its protein product is CASSAGTGGEYEQYF. Using reference TRBV5-1 and TRBJ2-7 for the parts outside the CDR3, the full variable domain is KAGVTQTPRYLIKTRGQQVTLSCSPISGHRSVSWYQQTPGQGLQFLFEYFSETQRNKGNFPGRFSGRQFSNSRSEMNVSTLELGDSALYLCASSAGTGGEYEQYFGPGTRLTVT.

V is TRBV5-4 and J is TRBJ2-1; 8 nucleotides agree with TRBD2. Germline CDR1 reads SGHNT; CDR2 reads YYREEE (reference sequence). V lost 5 bases, J lost 9 bases, and 13 bases stayed unmatched. The CDR3 is 15 amino acids. The CDR3 nucleotides read TGTGCCAGCAGGGGAGCGGGAGACACTACAAGTGAGCAGTTCTTC. It codes for CASRGAGDTTSEQFF.

This chain links TRBV6-6 with TRBJ2-6, with 8 bases matching TRBD1. CDR3 length: 17 residues. V gave up 5 bases and J gave up 0 bases; unmatched junction bases: 6. Germline V gene lookup returns CDR1 MNHNY and CDR2 SVGAGI (reference sequence). The CDR3 bases are TGTGCCAGCAGTCCGGGACAGGTCCACTCTGGGGCCAACGTCCTGACTTTC. Its protein product is CASSPGQVHSGANVLTF.

The V and J genes are TRBV2 and TRBJ1-1; a possible D gene is TRBD1 (6 bases). CDR1 is SNHLY, CDR2 FYNNEI, per germline. CDR3 size: 14 residues. The ends were cut back, 6 bases at V and 1 base at J, with 12 bases in the middle. CDR3: CASSPGEWNTEAFF. CDR3 sequence (DNA): TGTGCCAGCAGCCCAGGGGAATGGAACACTGAAGCTTTCTTT.

The J gene is TRBJ2-7, the V gene TRBV4-1, with 10 bases matching TRBD2. CDR1 and CDR2 (germline): MGHRA, YSYEKL. Trimming removed 2 bases from V and 0 bases from J; junction bases left unmatched: 4. The CDR3 covers 16 residues. The CDR3 reads CASSQLTSGLSYEQYF. The CDR3, as DNA: TGCGCCAGCAGCCAACTGACTAGCGGGCTCTCCTACGAGCAGTACTTC.

This chain connects TRBV30 to TRBJ1-1; weak D call: TRBD1 (5 bases). V was pared by 3 bases and J by 7 bases, with 21 bases between. CDR3 length equals 15 residues. The germline gives CDR1 GTSNPN, CDR2 SVGIG (reference sequence). The CDR3 nucleotides read TGTGCCTGGAGGAACCGACAGAACCCGAATCTTGAAGCTTTCTTT. It translates to CAWRNRQNPNLEAFF.

This clone was detected a few times. This rearrangement joins TRBV7-9 to TRBJ2-2; tentative D call: TRBD1 (5 bases). The CDR3 loop spans 14 amino acids. CDR1 is SEHNR, CDR2 FQNEAQ, per germline (reference sequence). The germline V and J ends were trimmed by 2 bases and 4 bases, with 8 bases remaining between them. The CDR3 nucleotides are TGTGCCAGCAGCTTAAGGCAGGGCACCGGGGAGCTGTTTTTT. This encodes CASSLRQGTGELFF.

The chain carries TRBV4-2 and TRBJ1-4; 10 bases match TRBD1. The CDR3 loop spans 15 amino acids. The V gene end was trimmed by 1 base and the J gene end by 8 bases; junction bases not matched to a gene: 4. Germline loops: CDR1 LGHNA, CDR2 YNFKEQ. The CDR3: CASSQGGTGDEKLFF. As DNA, the CDR3 is TGTGCCAGCAGCCAAGGGGGGACAGGGGACGAAAAACTGTTTTTT.

The CDR3 nucleotides are TGTGCCAGCTCACCACCGGGAAGGGTGGAGAATCAGCCCCAGCATTTT. Translating it yields CASSPPGRVENQPQHF. The chain uses TRBV18 and TRBJ1-5; D call uncertain. The V gene's germline CDR1 is KGHSH and CDR2 LQKENI. V was clipped by 0 bases and J by 4 bases, with 13 bases between them. The CDR3 loop spans 16 amino acids.

This chain links TRBV7-8 with TRBJ2-7; TRBD2 matches 8 bases. Looked up from germline, CDR1 is SGHVS and CDR2 is FQNEAQ. The CDR3 contains 14 residues. V trimming: 3 bases; J trimming: 1 base; junction bases outside the gene matches: 2. The CDR3 DNA reads TGTGCCAGCAGCTTTCAGCGGGAGTCCTACGAGCAGTACTTC. Translating gives CASSFQRESYEQYF.

The V and J genes are TRBV19 and TRBJ1-5, with D possibly being TRBD1 (5 bases). The CDR3 consists of 15 residues. Per the germline V gene, CDR1 is LNHDA and CDR2 is SQIVND (reference sequence). V lost 3 bases, J lost 6 bases, and 15 bases lay in between. The DNA for the CDR3 is TGTGCCAGTAGTATCGGCAGGGCCGTTGGTCAGCCCCAGCATTTT. This encodes CASSIGRAVGQPQHF. The full variable domain, completed using reference TRBV19 and TRBJ1-5, is DGGITQSPKYLFRKEGQNVTLSCEQNLNHDAMYWYRQDPGQGLRLIYYSQIVNDFQKGDIAEGYSVSREKKESFPLTVTSAQKNPTAFYLCASSIGRAVGQPQHFGDGTRLSIL.

This clone has a single count. The V call is TRBV7-3, the J call TRBJ2-1, with 10 bases identical to TRBD2. J was trimmed by 2 bases and V by 6 bases; bases with no gene match: 4. The CDR3 spans 15 residues. Germline V gives CDR1 SGHTA, CDR2 FQGTGA. CDR3 residues: CASRRTSGTYNEQFF. CDR3 bases: TGTGCCAGCAGGAGGACTAGCGGAACCTACAATGAGCAGTTCTTC.

V usage is TRBV7-9 and J usage is TRBJ2-5; 7 nucleotides agree with TRBD1. Germline trimming cut 5 bases from V and 7 bases from J; bases unmatched to any gene: 13. This CDR3 spans 15 amino acids. Germline-derived CDR1 and CDR2 are SEHNR and FQNEAQ (reference sequence). The CDR3 loop is CASSPRQGPQGTQYF. The CDR3 DNA reads TGTGCCAGCAGCCCCCGACAGGGCCCACAGGGGACCCAGTACTTC.